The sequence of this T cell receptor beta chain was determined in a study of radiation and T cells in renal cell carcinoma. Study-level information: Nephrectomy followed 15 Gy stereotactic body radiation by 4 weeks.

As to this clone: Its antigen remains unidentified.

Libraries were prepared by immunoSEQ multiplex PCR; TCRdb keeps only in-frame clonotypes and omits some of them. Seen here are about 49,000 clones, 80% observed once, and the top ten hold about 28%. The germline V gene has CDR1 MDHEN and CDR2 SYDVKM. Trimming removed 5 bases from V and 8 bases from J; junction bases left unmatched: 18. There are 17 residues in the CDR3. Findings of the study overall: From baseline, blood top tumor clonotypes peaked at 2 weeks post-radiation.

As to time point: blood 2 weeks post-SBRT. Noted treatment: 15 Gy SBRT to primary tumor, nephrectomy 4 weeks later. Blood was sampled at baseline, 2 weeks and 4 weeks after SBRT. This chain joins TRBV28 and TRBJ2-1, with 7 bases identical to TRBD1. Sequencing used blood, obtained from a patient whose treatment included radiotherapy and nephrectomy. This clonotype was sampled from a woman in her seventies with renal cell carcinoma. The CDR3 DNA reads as TGTGCCAGCAGTCCAAGCCTCAGGACAGGTAACATCTATGAGCAGTTCTTC. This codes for CASSPSLRTGNIYEQFF.